The clone carrying this TCR beta chain was seen ten or more times. The cDNA was generated through 5'RACE incorporating 10-nucleotide random UMIs. In TCRdb, the 5' RACE reads were re-called with MiXCR into one record per CDR3 protein. The table lists roughly 27,000 distinct CDR3 sequences, around 2.5% of them singletons, with roughly 2.1% in the top ten. CDR3 length: 15 residues. V was trimmed by 1 base and J by 4 bases, leaving 11 bases between them. This sample was included in a study of neurological immune-mediated disorders. Sequencing input: PBMCs. This sequence originates from a woman aged 45-65 years with multiple sclerosis. The chain is built from TRBV12-3 or TRBV12-4 and TRBJ1-5; D is possibly TRBD1 (5 bases). CDR3 in amino acids: CASSLGRVTNQPQHF. In DNA form, the CDR3 reads TGTGCCAGCAGTTTAGGCAGGGTTACAAATCAGCCCCAGCATTTT.